This T cell receptor beta chain appears in the sequencing data of a study of shared clonotypes between healthy human individuals. Findings of the study overall: Non-shared clonotypes had lower generation probabilities than clonotypes shared by all four sorted-subset donors.

Naive-designated CD8 cells lacked CD45RO, were positively enriched for CCR7, and omitted terminally differentiated effector memory CD45RA+ cells. A word on this clone: Its antigen is not known.

This CDR3 has 13 residues. CDR1 is LNHNV, CDR2 YYDKDF, per germline (reference sequence). V shed 10 bases, J shed 3 bases, and the junction held 3 bases outside the gene matches. Clones were sequenced by immunoSEQ multiplex PCR, and TCRdb holds only the in-frame ones, with some missing. The table lists approximately 590,000 clones, roughly 95% of them singletons. The chain couples TRBV15 to TRBJ2-3, with TRBD2 matching over 11 bases. This clonotype originated in a woman under 40 in good health. Sequenced: naive CD8+ T cells sorted from blood. The CDR3 loop reads CAIASGRTDTQYF. In DNA, the CDR3 is TGTGCCATCGCTAGCGGGAGGACAGATACGCAGTATTTT.